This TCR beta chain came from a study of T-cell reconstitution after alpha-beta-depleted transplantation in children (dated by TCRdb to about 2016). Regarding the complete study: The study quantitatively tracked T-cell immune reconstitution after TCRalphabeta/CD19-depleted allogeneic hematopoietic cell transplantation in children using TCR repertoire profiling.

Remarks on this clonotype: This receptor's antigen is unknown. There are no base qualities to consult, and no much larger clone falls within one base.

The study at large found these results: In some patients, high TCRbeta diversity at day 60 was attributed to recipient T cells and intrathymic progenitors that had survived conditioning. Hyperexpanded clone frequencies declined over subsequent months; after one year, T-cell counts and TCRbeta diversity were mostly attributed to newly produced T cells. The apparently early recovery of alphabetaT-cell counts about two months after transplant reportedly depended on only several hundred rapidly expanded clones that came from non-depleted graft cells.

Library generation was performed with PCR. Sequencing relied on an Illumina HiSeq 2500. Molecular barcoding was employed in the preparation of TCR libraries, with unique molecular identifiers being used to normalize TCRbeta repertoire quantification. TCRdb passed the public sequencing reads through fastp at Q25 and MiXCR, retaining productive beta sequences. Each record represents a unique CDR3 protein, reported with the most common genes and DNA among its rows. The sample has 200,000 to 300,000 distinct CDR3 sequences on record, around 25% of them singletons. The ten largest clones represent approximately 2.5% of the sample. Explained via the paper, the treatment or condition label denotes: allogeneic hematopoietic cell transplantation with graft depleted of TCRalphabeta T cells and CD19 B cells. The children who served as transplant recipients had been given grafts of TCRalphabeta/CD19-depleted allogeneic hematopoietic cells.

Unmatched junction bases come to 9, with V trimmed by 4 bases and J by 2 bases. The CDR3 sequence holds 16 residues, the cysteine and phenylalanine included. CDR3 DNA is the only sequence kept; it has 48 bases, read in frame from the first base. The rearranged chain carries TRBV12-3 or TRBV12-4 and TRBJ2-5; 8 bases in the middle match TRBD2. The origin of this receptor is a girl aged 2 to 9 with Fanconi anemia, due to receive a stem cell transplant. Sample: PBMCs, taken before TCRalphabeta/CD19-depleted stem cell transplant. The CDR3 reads CASSYGASGPQETQYF. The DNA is TGTGCCAGCAGTTATGGTGCTAGCGGGCCTCAAGAGACCCAGTACTTC.